Detailed here is one T cell receptor beta chain. Its specificity is unknown. Some clones are missing from TCRdb's copy, which holds only in-frame ones; the method was immunoSEQ multiplex PCR. This repertoire holds about 28,000 clones, and none appear only once. These data originate in a study of T cell clonality in common variable immunodeficiency. Findings and limits, study-wide: Reportedly, TCR beta sequences from common variable immunodeficiency showed fewer deletions and N-nucleotide insertions.

Patients and controls were mostly of Caucasian heritage. Blood came from CVID subjects not ill and not taking immunomodulatory or immunosuppressive medication. Donors gave 5 to 8 ml heparinized peripheral whole blood. The sequenced material came from peripheral blood mononuclear cells. The TCR sequence derives from a human donor with common variable immunodeficiency.

The CDR3 is CASSTWGGVNTGELFF. The sequenced CDR3 bases are TGTGCCAGTAGTACCTGGGGAGGGGTGAACACCGGGGAG. V usage is TRBV19 and J usage is TRBJ2-2, with TRBD2 identical over 7 bases. The CDR3 is cut off 3 residues early in the read; its end comes from the germline J gene. J gave up 1 base and V 4 bases, and 6 bases lay outside the gene matches. Germline CDR1 LNHDA, CDR2 SQIVND (reference sequence). The CDR3 extends over 16 amino acids.